A single sample gave rise to the 2 T cell receptor beta chains below, sequenced in a study of human T cells and chemical hapten exposure. Time point indicated: patch test 1, 2 weeks after DPC sensitization. Treatment here: therapeutic diphenylcyclopropenone sensitization with weekly scalp DPC. Each CDR3 protein gets one entry after TCRdb re-called the RACE reads with MiXCR. In the table there are 180,000 or so distinct CDR3 sequences, about a fifth of which are singletons. The sample was whole blood, taken in connection with sensitization to the hapten diphenylcyclopropenone (DPC). Source of these receptors: a woman between 50 and 59 years old with alopecia areata. Some clones in this sample may be carry-over from other donors' samples.

The chain employs TRBV20-1 and TRBJ2-5, with 10 bases identical to TRBD1. After removal of 6 bases from V and 2 bases from J, the junction contained 6 bases not matched to a gene. CDR3 length: 14 residues. CDR1 and CDR2 from the germline V gene are DFQATT and SNEGSKA (reference sequence). The chain's CDR3 is CSANGQGGQETQYF. In nucleotides, the CDR3 is TGCAGTGCCAATGGACAGGGGGGGCAAGAGACCCAGTACTTC.

This sequence joins TRBV5-1 and TRBJ1-6; D possibly corresponds to TRBD1 (5 bases). V was trimmed by 2 bases and J by 6 bases, leaving 18 bases between them. The CDR3 has 17 residues. The germline V gene encodes CDR1 SGHRS and CDR2 YFSETQ. CDR3 loop: CASSLRAGYGGNSPLHF. DNA for the CDR3: TGCGCCAGCAGCTTAAGAGCAGGGTACGGCGGTAATTCACCCCTCCACTTT.